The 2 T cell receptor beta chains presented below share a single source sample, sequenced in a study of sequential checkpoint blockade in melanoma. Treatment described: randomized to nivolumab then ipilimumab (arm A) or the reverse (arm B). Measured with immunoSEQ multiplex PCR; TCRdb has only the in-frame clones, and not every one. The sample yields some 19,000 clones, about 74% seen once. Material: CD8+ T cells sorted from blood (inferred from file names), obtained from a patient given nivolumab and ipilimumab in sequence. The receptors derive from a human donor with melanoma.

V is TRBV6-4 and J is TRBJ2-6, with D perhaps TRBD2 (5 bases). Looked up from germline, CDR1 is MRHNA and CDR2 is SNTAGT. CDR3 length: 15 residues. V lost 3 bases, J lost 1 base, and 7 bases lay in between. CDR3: CASSDEGSGANVLTF. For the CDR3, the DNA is TGTGCCAGCAGTGATGAGGGTTCTGGGGCCAACGTCCTGACTTTC.

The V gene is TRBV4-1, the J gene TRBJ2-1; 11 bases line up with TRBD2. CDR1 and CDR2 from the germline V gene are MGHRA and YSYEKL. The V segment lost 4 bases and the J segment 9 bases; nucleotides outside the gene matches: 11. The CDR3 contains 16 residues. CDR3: CASSPRTSGYFIEQFF. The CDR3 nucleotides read TGCGCCAGCAGCCCCAGGACTAGCGGGTACTTTATTGAGCAGTTCTTC.